The clone carrying this TCR beta chain appeared many times. One entry per CDR3 protein, called by TCRdb with MiXCR from the 5' RACE reads. This sample has approximately 350,000 distinct CDR3 sequences; around 15% occur once, and the top ten carry around 21%. This specimen belongs to a study of T-cell memory formation after mild COVID-19. The CDR3 has 14 residues. Trimming shortened V by 4 bases and J by 9 bases, and 18 bases separated the two germline ends. Germline V gives CDR1 SGHAT, CDR2 FQNNGV. The chain is built from TRBV11-2 and TRBJ2-5; either TRBD1 or TRBD2 may supply D (5 bases each). Sequencing was performed on PBMCs or a T cell subset sorted from them (not recorded which). The TCR originated in a man aged 18 to 30 who had mild COVID-19 (a few samples of this study predate the infection). Cell type and time point are not known. The CDR3 protein is CASSSGTRLGAQYF. CDR3 coding DNA: TGTGCCAGCAGCTCCGGGACCCGTCTTGGAGCCCAGTACTTC.